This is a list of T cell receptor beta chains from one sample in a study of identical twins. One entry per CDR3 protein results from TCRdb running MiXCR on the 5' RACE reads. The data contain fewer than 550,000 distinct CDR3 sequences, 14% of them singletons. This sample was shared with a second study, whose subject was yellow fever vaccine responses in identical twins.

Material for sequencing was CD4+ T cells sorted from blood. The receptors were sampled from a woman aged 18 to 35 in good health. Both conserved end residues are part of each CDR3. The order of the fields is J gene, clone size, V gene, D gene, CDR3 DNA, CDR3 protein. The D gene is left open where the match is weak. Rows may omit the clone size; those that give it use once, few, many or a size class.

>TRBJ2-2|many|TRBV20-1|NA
TGCAGTGCACCCGAGGAGCCGGGGGAGCTGTTTTTT
CSAPEEPGELFF
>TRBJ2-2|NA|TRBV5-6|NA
TGTGCCAGCAGCCGCGACCTTACCGGGGAGCTGTTTTTT
CASSRDLTGELFF
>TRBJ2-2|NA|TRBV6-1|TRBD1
TGTGCCAGCAGTCCCTCCGGGACAGGGAACACCGGGGAGCTGTTTTTT
CASSPSGTGNTGELFF
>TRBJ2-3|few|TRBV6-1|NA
TGTGCCAGCAGCCCTAGGGGGGGGGATACGCAGTATTTT
CASSPRGGDTQYF
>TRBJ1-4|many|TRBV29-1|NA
TGCAGCGTTGTAGGGGCAGGGGTTGAAAAACTGTTTTTT
CSVVGAGVEKLFF
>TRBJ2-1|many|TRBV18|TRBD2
TGTGCCAGCTCACCACCTGGGACTAGCGGGAGAAAGTTGCAGTTCTTC
CASSPPGTSGRKLQFF
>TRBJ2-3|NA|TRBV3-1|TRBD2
TGTGCCAGCAGCCTGGGACTAGCGAGCGGCAGGACGCAGTATTTT
CASSLGLASGRTQYF
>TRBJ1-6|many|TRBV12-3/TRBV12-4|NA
TGTGCCAGCAGTTACAACACGGGGGGAAATTCACCCCTCCACTTT
CASSYNTGGNSPLHF
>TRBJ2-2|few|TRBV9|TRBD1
TGTGCCAGCAGCGTAGGGCAGGGGGTTAACACCGGGGAGCTGTTTTTT
CASSVGQGVNTGELFF
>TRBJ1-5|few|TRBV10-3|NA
TGTGCCAGTACCGGTCAGGCCGGTCAGCCCCAGCATTTT
CASTGQAGQPQHF
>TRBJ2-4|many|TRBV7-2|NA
TGTGCCAGCAGCACCGATAATCGGCCAATAAACATTCAGTACTTC
CASSTDNRPINIQYF
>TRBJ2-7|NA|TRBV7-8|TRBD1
TGTGCCAGCAGCTACAGACAGGGGTTAGGGGCGTACGAGCAGTACTTC
CASSYRQGLGAYEQYF
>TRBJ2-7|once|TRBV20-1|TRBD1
TGCAGTGCTAGTGGGTGGGACAGGGGGCTTTTAGGGCTCGAGCAGTACTTC
CSASGWDRGLLGLEQYF
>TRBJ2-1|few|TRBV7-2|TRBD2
TGTGCCAGCCGGGAGGGACTAGCGGGACTCTATGAGCAGTTCTTC
CASREGLAGLYEQFF
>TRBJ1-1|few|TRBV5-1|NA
TGCGCCAGCAGCATAGGACAGAAAGCCACTGAAGCTTTCTTT
CASSIGQKATEAFF
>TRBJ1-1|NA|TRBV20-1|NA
TGCAGTGCTGATGACAGGGAAGCTTTCTTT
CSADDREAFF
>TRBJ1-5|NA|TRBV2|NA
TGTGCCAGCAGTGAAACGTCAGGGCGGCAGCCCCAGCATTTT
CASSETSGRQPQHF
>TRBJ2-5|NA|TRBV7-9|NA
TGTGCCAGCAGCCAAACAGGAACGGGCAGAGAGACCCAGTACTTC
CASSQTGTGRETQYF
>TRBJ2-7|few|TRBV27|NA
TGTGCCAGCAGACCTTGGGGGGGCGAATACTACGAGCAGTACTTC
CASRPWGGEYYEQYF
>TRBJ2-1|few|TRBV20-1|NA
TGCAGTGCTACCAACTGGGGCAAAAAATACAATGAGCAGTTCTTC
CSATNWGKKYNEQFF
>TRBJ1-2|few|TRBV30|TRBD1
TGTGCCTGGACCAGCCGGACAGGGGAGGGCTACACCTTC
CAWTSRTGEGYTF
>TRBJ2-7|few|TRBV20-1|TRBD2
TGCAGTGCTACTCGGACTAGCGGGGCCTACGAGCAGTACTTC
CSATRTSGAYEQYF
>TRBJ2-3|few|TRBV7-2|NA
TGTGCCAGCAGCTTAGTTTCTAGGTTAGATACGCAGTATTTT
CASSLVSRLDTQYF
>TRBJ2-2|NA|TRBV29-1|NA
TGCAGCGTTGGGAGGGGGACCACCGGGGAGCTGTTTTTT
CSVGRGTTGELFF
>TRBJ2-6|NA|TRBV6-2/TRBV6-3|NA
TGTGCCAGCAGTTACTCGAAAGGGACTGCGAGCTCTGGGGCCAACGTCCTGACTTTC
CASSYSKGTASSGANVLTF
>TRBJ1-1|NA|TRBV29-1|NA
TGCAGCGCTATAACAGGTTTGAACACTGAAGCTTTCTTT
CSAITGLNTEAFF
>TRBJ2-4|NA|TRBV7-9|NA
TGTGCCAGCAGCTTTGTCGGGCAGGGAGATAACATTCAGTACTTC
CASSFVGQGDNIQYF
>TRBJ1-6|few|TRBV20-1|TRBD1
TGCAGTGCTGGACGAACAGGGGTGGTTTATTCACCCCTCCACTTT
CSAGRTGVVYSPLHF
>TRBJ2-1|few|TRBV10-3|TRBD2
TGTGCCATCACGCGGGAGGGCTCATACAATGAGCAGTTCTTC
CAITREGSYNEQFF
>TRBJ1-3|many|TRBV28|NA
TGTGCCAGCAGTTTATTCAAGGGCCTTGGAGACACCATATATTTT
CASSLFKGLGDTIYF
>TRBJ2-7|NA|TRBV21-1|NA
TGTGCCAGCAGCAAAGATGTCAGTTTCTCCTACGAGCAGTACTTC
CASSKDVSFSYEQYF
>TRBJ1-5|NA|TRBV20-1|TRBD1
TGCAGTGCTAAGGGACAGAATAGCAATCAGCCCCAGCATTTT
CSAKGQNSNQPQHF
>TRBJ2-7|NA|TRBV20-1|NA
TGCAGTGCTAGAGTCGCCGGGGGATCCGAGCAGTACTTC
CSARVAGGSEQYF
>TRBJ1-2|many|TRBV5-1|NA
TGCGCCAGCAGCTTGGATGGTCGGGGCTATGGCTACACCTTC
CASSLDGRGYGYTF
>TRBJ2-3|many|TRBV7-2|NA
TGTGCCAGCAGCTTGGGAGCGACCACAGATACGCAGTATTTT
CASSLGATTDTQYF
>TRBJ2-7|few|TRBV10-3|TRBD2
TGTGCCATCATCCGGACTAGCGGGAGCGGCTACGAGCAGTACTTC
CAIIRTSGSGYEQYF
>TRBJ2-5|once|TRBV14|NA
TGTGCCAGCAGCCGCCTATGGGAGACCCAGTACTTC
CASSRLWETQYF
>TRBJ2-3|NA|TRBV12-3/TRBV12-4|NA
TGTGCCAGCAGTTTTGGGGGGCGGATTACAGATACGCAGTATTTT
CASSFGGRITDTQYF
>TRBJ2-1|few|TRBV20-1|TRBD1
TGCAGTGCTAGGGACAGGGGGCGCAAATTACCCTACAATGAGCAGTTCTTC
CSARDRGRKLPYNEQFF
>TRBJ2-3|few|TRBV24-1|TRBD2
TGTGCCACCAGTGATGCGGGGAGGGCGTCAGATACGCAGTATTTT
CATSDAGRASDTQYF
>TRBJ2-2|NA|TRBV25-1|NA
TGTGCCAGCAGTCCCCGGCTGGGGTCGCTGAGAAACACCGGGGAGCTGTTTTTT
CASSPRLGSLRNTGELFF
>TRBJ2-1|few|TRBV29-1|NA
TGCAGCGGCAAGGGTGTCAATGAGCAGTTCTTC
CSGKGVNEQFF
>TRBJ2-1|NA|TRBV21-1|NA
TGTGCCAGCAGCAAACCGGGACTAGCGGACTCCTACAATGAGCAGTTCTTC
CASSKPGLADSYNEQFF
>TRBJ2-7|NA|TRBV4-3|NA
TGCGCCAGCAGCCAAGCGTCCTCTTTAGGGTACGAGCAGTACTTC
CASSQASSLGYEQYF
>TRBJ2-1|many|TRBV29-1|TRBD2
TGCAGCGTGGGGAGCGGGACCTCCTACAATGAGCAGTTCTTC
CSVGSGTSYNEQFF
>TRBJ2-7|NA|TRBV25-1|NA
TGTGCCAGCGGTCGCCCAGGGATCTACGAGCAGTACTTC
CASGRPGIYEQYF
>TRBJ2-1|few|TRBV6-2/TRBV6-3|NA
TGTGCCGGGGGTCCGGGCTATGAGCAGTTCTTC
CAGGPGYEQFF
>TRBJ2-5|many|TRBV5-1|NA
TGCGCCAGCAGCTTGGTCCTAGCAGACCAAGAGACCCAGTACTTC
CASSLVLADQETQYF
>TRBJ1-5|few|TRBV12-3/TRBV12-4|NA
TGTGCCAGCAGTTTTTCCGGGATTCAGCAGTTT
CASSFSGIQQF
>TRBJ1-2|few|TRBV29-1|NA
TGCAGCGTTGAAAGGGGGGCGAGTAACTATGGCTACACCTTC
CSVERGASNYGYTF
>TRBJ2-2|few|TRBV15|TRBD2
TGTGCCACCAGCAGAGATAATCCGACTAGCGGGAGAAACACCGGGGAGCTGTTTTTT
CATSRDNPTSGRNTGELFF
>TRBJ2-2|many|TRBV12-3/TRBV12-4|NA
TGTGCCAGCAGTCCGGGGACCACCGGCACCGGGGAGCTGTTTTTT
CASSPGTTGTGELFF
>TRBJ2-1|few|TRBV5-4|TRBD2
TGTGCCAGCAGCTTGCCTAGAAGCGGGATTTCCTACAATGAGCAGTTCTTC
CASSLPRSGISYNEQFF